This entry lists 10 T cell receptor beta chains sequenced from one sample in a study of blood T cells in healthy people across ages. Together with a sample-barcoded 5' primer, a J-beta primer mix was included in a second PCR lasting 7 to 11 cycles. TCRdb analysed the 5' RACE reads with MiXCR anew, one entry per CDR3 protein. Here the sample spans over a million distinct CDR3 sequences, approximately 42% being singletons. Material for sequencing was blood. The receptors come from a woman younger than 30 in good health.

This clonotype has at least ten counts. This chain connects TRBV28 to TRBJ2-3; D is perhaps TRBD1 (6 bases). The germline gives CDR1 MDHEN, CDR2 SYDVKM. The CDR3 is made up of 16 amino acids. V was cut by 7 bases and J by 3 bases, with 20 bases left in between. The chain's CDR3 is CASTQIGAGATDTQYF. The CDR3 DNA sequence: TGTGCCAGCACCCAAATCGGGGCAGGGGCTACAGATACGCAGTATTTT.

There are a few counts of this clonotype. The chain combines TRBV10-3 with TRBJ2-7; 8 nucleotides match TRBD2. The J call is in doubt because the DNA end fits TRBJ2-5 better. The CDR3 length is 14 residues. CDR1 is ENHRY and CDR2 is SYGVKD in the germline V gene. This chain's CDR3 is CAISLSGSRGTQYF. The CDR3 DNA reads TGTGCCATCAGTCTCAGCGGGAGTAGGGGGACCCAGTACTTC.

The DNA of the CDR3 is TGTGCCAGCAGCTTAGTGGATTACGGGAGGGCCCACAATGAGCAGTTCTTC. Amino acid sequence: CASSLVDYGRAHNEQFF. The chain is built from TRBV11-2 and TRBJ2-1; TRBD2 matches 8 bases. The CDR3 runs 17 residues. With V trimmed by 1 base and J by 5 bases, 10 bases remained unmatched. Looked up from germline, CDR1 is SGHAT and CDR2 is FQNNGV. The variable domain in full, with the rest retrieved from reference TRBV11-2 and TRBJ2-1, is EAGVAQSPRYKIIEKRQSVAFWCNPISGHATLYWYQQILGQGPKLLIQFQNNGVVDDSQLPKDRFSAERLKGVDSTLKIQPAKLEDSAVYLCASSLVDYGRAHNEQFFGPGTRLTVL.

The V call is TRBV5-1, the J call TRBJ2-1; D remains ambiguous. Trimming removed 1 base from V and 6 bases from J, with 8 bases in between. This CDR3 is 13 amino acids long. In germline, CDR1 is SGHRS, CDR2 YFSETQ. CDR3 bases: TGCGCCAGCAGCTTGAGGCCCGGCAATGAGCAGTTCTTC. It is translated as CASSLRPGNEQFF.

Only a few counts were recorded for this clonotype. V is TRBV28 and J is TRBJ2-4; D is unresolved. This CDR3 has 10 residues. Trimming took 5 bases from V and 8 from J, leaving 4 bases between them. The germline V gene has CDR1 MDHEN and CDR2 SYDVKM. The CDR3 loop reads CASSRDIQYF. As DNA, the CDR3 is TGTGCCAGCAGTAGAGACATTCAGTACTTC. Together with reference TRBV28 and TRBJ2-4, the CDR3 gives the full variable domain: DVKVTQSSRYLVKRTGEKVFLECVQDMDHENMFWYRQDPGLGLRLIYFSYDVKMKEKGDIPEGYSVSREKKERFSLILESASTNQTSMYLCASSRDIQYFGAGTRLSVL.

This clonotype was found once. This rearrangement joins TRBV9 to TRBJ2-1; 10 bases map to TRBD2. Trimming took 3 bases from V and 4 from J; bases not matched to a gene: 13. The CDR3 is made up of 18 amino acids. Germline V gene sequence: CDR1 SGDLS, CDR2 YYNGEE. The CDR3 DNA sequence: TGTGCCAGCAGCGCTACAACAGCACTAGCGGGATCTTACAATGAGCAGTTCTTC. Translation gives CASSATTALAGSYNEQFF.

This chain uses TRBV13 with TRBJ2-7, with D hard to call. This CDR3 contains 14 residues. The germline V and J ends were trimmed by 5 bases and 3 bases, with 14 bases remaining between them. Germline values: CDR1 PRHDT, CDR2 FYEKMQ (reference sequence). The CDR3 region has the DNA TGTGCCAGCAGCCATTCGGACCAACTCTACGAGCAGTACTTC. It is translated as CASSHSDQLYEQYF.

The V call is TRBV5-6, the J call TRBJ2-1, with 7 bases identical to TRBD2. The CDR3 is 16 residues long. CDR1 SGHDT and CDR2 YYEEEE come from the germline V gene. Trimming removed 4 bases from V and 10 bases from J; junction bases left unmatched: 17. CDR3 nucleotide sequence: TGTGCCAGCAGCCACCCGGTTAGCACCCGCGGGGGAGAGCAGTTCTTC. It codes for CASSHPVSTRGGEQFF.

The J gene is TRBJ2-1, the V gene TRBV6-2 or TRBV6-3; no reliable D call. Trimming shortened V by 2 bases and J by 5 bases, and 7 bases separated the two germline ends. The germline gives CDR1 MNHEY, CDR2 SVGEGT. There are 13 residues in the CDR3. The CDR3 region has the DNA TGTGCCAGCAGTTACCAGTTTGACAATGAGCAGTTCTTC. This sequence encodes CASSYQFDNEQFF.

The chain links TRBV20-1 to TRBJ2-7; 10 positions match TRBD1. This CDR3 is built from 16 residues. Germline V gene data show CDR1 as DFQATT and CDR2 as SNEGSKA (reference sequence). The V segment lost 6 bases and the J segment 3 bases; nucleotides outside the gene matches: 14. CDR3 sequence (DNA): TGCAGTGCCTCGTTTGACCAGGGACAGGGGCTCTACGAGCAGTACTTC. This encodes CSASFDQGQGLYEQYF.